One sample yielded the 2 T cell receptor beta chains listed below, sequenced in a study of blood T cell repertoires in COVID-19. Assay used: immunoSEQ multiplex PCR; TCRdb lists only in-frame clones, some missing. The data show around 71,000 clones, roughly 76% seen once. The sequenced sample consisted of peripheral blood. The receptors here all came from an elderly woman with active or convalescent COVID-19.

As for this clone: Other DNA sequences in the same sample also yield this CDR3. The chain joins TRBV27 to TRBJ2-3; D is undetermined. Germline V gene lookup returns CDR1 MNHEY and CDR2 SMNVEV (reference sequence). The CDR3 sequence is 15 residues long. V lost 5 bases and J lost 5, with 17 bases in between. The CDR3 region is CASSTTSNPGDTQYF. CDR3 DNA: TGTGCCAGCAGTACTACCTCTAATCCGGGAGATACGCAGTATTTT.

This clone showed up just a few times. J is TRBJ2-2 and V is TRBV7-9; no clear D. CDR1 is SEHNR and CDR2 is FQNEAQ in the germline V gene (reference sequence). V gave up 1 base and J gave up 0 bases, with 6 bases separating them. The CDR3 covers 15 residues. The CDR3 coding sequence is TGTGCCAGCAGCTTAGGCGATACGAACACCGGGGAGCTGTTTTTT. Translating it yields CASSLGDTNTGELFF. Full variable domain (missing parts from reference TRBV7-9 and TRBJ2-2): DTGVSQNPRHKITKRGQNVTFRCDPISEHNRLYWYRQTLGQGPEFLTYFQNEAQLEKSRLLSDRFSAERPKGSFSTLEIQRTEQGDSAMYLCASSLGDTNTGELFFGEGSRLTVL.